These T cell receptor beta chains were read from a single sample in a study of cytomegalovirus exposure and HLA in healthy donors. Clones were read by immunoSEQ multiplex PCR, and TCRdb kept only the in-frame ones, dropping some. Of 200,000 to 250,000 clones in the sample, about four fifths were seen once. Specimen: PBMCs. The source of these receptors is a young man in good health and CMV-seronegative. Each CDR3 is given with its conserved first and last residue. The D gene is left open where the match is weak. Clone sizes are given selectively: once, few, many, or a class where the clone is expanded.

. | TRBJ2-1 | TRBD2 | TRBV6-1 | CASKTSGVREQFF | TGTGCCAGCAAGACTAGCGGGGTGAGGGAGCAGTTCTTC
. | TRBJ2-5 | . | TRBV9 | CASSPRGVPQETQYF | TGTGCCAGCAGTCCCAGGGGGGTACCACAAGAGACCCAGTACTTC
. | TRBJ2-7 | . | TRBV2 | CASSSGGGSTYEQYF | TGTGCCAGCAGCTCCGGAGGAGGTTCTACCTACGAGCAGTACTTC
. | TRBJ1-1 | . | TRBV6-5 | CASSYSTMGTEAFF | TGTGCCAGCAGTTACTCGACAATGGGCACTGAAGCTTTCTTT
. | TRBJ2-2 | . | TRBV28 | CASSLTIGQRSTGELFF | TGTGCCAGCAGTTTGACTATCGGACAGCGGAGCACCGGGGAGCTGTTTTTT
. | TRBJ2-2 | TRBD2 | TRBV19 | CASSTLAGGSFTGELFF | TGTGCCAGTAGTACCCTAGCGGGGGGTTCCTTCACCGGGGAGCTGTTTTTT
. | TRBJ2-1 | TRBD2 | TRBV2 | CASRRLAVSYNEQFF | TGTGCCAGCAGAAGACTAGCGGTCTCCTACAATGAGCAGTTCTTC
. | TRBJ1-4 | . | TRBV4-1 | CASSQSGVSEKLFF | TGCGCCAGCAGCCAATCCGGGGTTTCGGAAAAACTGTTTTTT
. | TRBJ2-3 | . | TRBV11-2 | CASSLELAPFGNTQYF | TGTGCCAGCAGCTTAGAACTAGCCCCCTTTGGGAATACGCAGTATTTT
. | TRBJ2-6 | . | TRBV7-9 | CASSLAGGASVLTF | TGTGCCAGCAGCTTAGCGGGGGGGGCCAGCGTCCTGACTTTC
. | TRBJ1-1 | TRBD1 | TRBV5-1 | CASSSGQGAMATEAFF | TGCGCCAGCAGCTCGGGGCAGGGGGCAATGGCCACTGAAGCTTTCTTT
once | TRBJ2-3 | TRBD2 | TRBV7-9 | CASSSSGGTDTQYF | TGTGCCAGCAGCTCTAGCGGAGGCACAGATACGCAGTATTTT
. | TRBJ1-2 | . | TRBV7-9 | CASSSGIYGYTF | TGTGCCAGCAGCTCGGGGATATATGGCTACACCTTC
. | TRBJ2-7 | . | TRBV27 | CASSLTAGGRYEQYF | TGTGCCAGCAGTTTAACTGCCGGAGGGAGATACGAGCAGTACTTC
once | TRBJ2-7 | . | TRBV2 | CASSDIRAPLYEQYF | TGTGCCAGCAGTGACATCAGGGCCCCCCTCTACGAGCAGTACTTC
few | TRBJ2-7 | . | TRBV6-5 | CASREGPYEQYF | TGTGCCAGCAGGGAGGGTCCGTACGAGCAGTACTTC
few | TRBJ1-2 | TRBD1 | TRBV11-2 | CASSRTRDSLYGYTF | TGTGCCAGCAGCAGGACACGGGACAGCCTCTATGGCTACACCTTC
. | TRBJ1-2 | TRBD1 | TRBV7-9 | CASSLSIVGTARNGYTF | TGTGCCAGCAGCTTATCAATTGTCGGGACAGCTCGAAATGGCTACACCTTC
few | TRBJ2-1 | . | TRBV4-3 | CASSQVVGGASYNEQFF | TGCGCCAGCAGCCAAGTTGTAGGAGGGGCCTCCTACAATGAGCAGTTCTTC
once | TRBJ2-7 | TRBD1 | TRBV4-1 | CASSPLLDRGDYEQYF | TGCGCCAGCAGCCCACTTTTGGACAGGGGGGACTACGAGCAGTACTTC
few | TRBJ1-1 | TRBD1 | TRBV19 | CASSLTGVRSAFF | TGTGCCAGTAGTCTCACAGGGGTAAGGTCAGCTTTCTTT
. | TRBJ1-2 | . | TRBV28 | CASSTPGAGWDYGYTF | TGTGCCAGCAGTACCCCCGGGGCGGGGTGGGACTATGGCTACACCTTC
. | TRBJ2-7 | . | TRBV11-1 | CASSLNSYEQYF | TGTGCCAGCAGCCTTAATTCCTACGAGCAGTACTTC
. | TRBJ1-2 | TRBD1 | TRBV6-5 | CASSYSGGGYGYTF | TGTGCCAGCAGTTACTCAGGGGGCGGCTATGGCTACACCTTC
. | TRBJ2-2 | . | TRBV11-3 | CASSLDQAGELFF | TGTGCCAGCAGCTTAGATCAGGCCGGGGAGCTGTTTTTT
. | TRBJ1-1 | . | TRBV5-1 | CASSLDSLYTEAFF | TGCGCCAGCAGCTTGGACAGCCTATACACTGAAGCTTTCTTT
. | TRBJ1-2 | TRBD1 | TRBV7-2 | CASSLVQRTGEYGYTF | TGTGCCAGCAGCTTAGTCCAACGGACAGGGGAATATGGCTACACCTTC
. | TRBJ2-2 | TRBD2 | TRBV27 | CASTSGGPGGELFF | TGTGCCAGCACCTCGGGGGGGCCCGGCGGGGAGCTGTTTTTT
once | TRBJ1-3 | TRBD1 | TRBV7-9 | CASSPPTGAGNTIYF | TGTGCCAGTTCCCCCCCGACAGGGGCCGGAAACACCATATATTTT
. | TRBJ2-2 | . | TRBV10-3 | CATLRLESGELFF | TGTGCCACCCTACGCCTCGAATCCGGGGAGCTGTTTTTT
. | TRBJ1-2 | . | TRBV20-1 | CSTSRYGYTF | TGCAGTACGAGTCGGTATGGCTACACCTTC
few | TRBJ2-7 | . | TRBV18 | CASSPRSGVPYEQYF | TGTGCCAGCTCACCCAGATCAGGGGTTCCCTACGAGCAGTACTTC
. | TRBJ1-1 | TRBD1 | TRBV5-1 | CASSKTGGNTEAFF | TGCGCCAGCAGCAAGACAGGGGGGAACACTGAAGCTTTCTTT
. | TRBJ1-6 | . | TRBV4-1 | CASSQDRAIGSPLHF | TGCGCCAGCAGCCAAGACAGGGCTATCGGGTCACCCCTCCACTTT
. | TRBJ2-3 | . | TRBV7-8 | CASSLGWSGDTQYF | TGTGCCAGCAGCTTAGGCTGGTCCGGGGATACGCAGTATTTT
few | TRBJ2-5 | . | TRBV4-1 | CASSQGQQETQYF | TGCGCCAGCAGCCAAGGGCAACAAGAGACCCAGTACTTC
. | TRBJ2-7 | . | TRBV6-6 | CATRDIGSDEQYF | TGTGCCACTCGGGACATAGGCTCCGACGAGCAGTACTTC
. | TRBJ2-7 | . | TRBV7-2 | CASSLSATGNINEQYF | TGTGCCAGCAGCTTATCAGCTACCGGGAACATCAACGAGCAGTACTTC
. | TRBJ2-7 | TRBD1 | TRBV7-2 | CASSFVPGGRDEQYF | TGTGCCAGCAGCTTCGTCCCAGGGGGCAGAGACGAGCAGTACTTC
. | TRBJ2-5 | TRBD2 | TRBV27 | CASSLSRGTRGETQYF | TGTGCCAGCAGTTTATCAAGAGGGACTAGAGGAGAGACCCAGTACTTC
. | TRBJ2-1 | TRBD2 | TRBV7-3 | CASSTTSGGFSEQFF | TGTGCCAGCAGCACGACTAGCGGGGGGTTTAGTGAGCAGTTCTTC
. | TRBJ2-3 | . | TRBV27 | CASSSPLAGTDTQYF | TGTGCCAGCAGTTCTCCCTTGGCGGGCACAGATACGCAGTATTTT
. | TRBJ2-1 | . | TRBV28 | CASSFNAGAEEQFF | TGTGCCAGCAGTTTCAATGCAGGGGCTGAAGAGCAGTTCTTC
. | TRBJ2-7 | TRBD1 | TRBV25-1 | CASSVWTGQGEQYF | TGTGCCAGCAGTGTCTGGACAGGGCAGGGCGAGCAGTACTTC
few | TRBJ2-2 | . | TRBV9 | CASSVAQNTGELFF | TGTGCCAGCAGCGTAGCCCAGAACACCGGGGAGCTGTTTTTT
. | TRBJ1-4 | TRBD1 | TRBV5-8 | CASSVGQGVRSNEKLFF | TGTGCCAGCAGCGTGGGACAGGGAGTACGGTCAAATGAAAAACTGTTTTTT
. | TRBJ2-3 | TRBD2 | TRBV11-3 | CASSLEPGGSTDTQYF | TGTGCCAGCAGCTTAGAGCCGGGGGGTAGCACAGATACGCAGTATTTT
. | TRBJ2-5 | . | TRBV15 | CATSRDRGLWETQYF | TGTGCCACCAGCAGAGATCGGGGGTTGTGGGAGACCCAGTACTTC
. | TRBJ2-1 | TRBD1 | TRBV10-1 | CASSEGQGGSEQFF | TGCGCCAGCAGTGAGGGACAGGGGGGGAGTGAGCAGTTCTTC
. | TRBJ2-7 | TRBD1 | TRBV25-1 | CASRQGQGSYEQYF | TGTGCCAGCAGACAGGGACAGGGATCCTACGAGCAGTACTTC
few | TRBJ1-2 | . | TRBV9 | CASSVGDSAYGYTF | TGTGCCAGCAGCGTTGGGGACTCCGCCTATGGCTACACCTTC
. | TRBJ1-1 | . | TRBV21-1 | CASSKEGRGMGYEAFF | TGTGCCAGCAGCAAAGAGGGCAGGGGAATGGGGTATGAAGCTTTCTTT
once | TRBJ1-2 | . | TRBV19 | CASSTVGQYYGYTF | TGTGCCAGTAGTACTGTTGGACAGTACTATGGCTACACCTTC
. | TRBJ1-5 | . | TRBV18 | CASSPGTPEGGNQPQHF | TGTGCCAGCTCACCTGGGACTCCCGAAGGCGGGAATCAGCCCCAGCATTTT